The rows below give T cell receptor beta chains drawn from one sample of a study of blood T cell repertoires in COVID-19. Clones were read by immunoSEQ multiplex PCR, and TCRdb kept only the in-frame ones, dropping some. In the table there are about 200,000 clones, roughly four fifths of which are singletons. Sequenced input: peripheral blood. Every receptor here comes from a woman older than 75 with COVID-19, enrolled during active disease. Both conserved end residues are part of each CDR3. A D gene is named only where the DNA matches it firmly. A clone size is listed for some rows: how often the clone was seen (once, few, many), or a class if it is expanded.

TRBJ1-5 TRBV12-3/TRBV12-4 - - CASSQAGPQHF TGTGCCAGCAGCCAGGCCGGGCCCCAGCATTTT
TRBJ2-3 TRBV6-5 - - CASWGAGANTDTQYF TGTGCCAGCTGGGGGGCGGGGGCCAACACAGATACGCAGTATTTT
TRBJ1-2 TRBV27 - few CASSITGFGGYTF TGTGCCAGCAGTATCACAGGGTTTGGCGGCTACACCTTC
TRBJ1-1 TRBV28 - - CASNLPRFSGGVGSRMNTEAFF TGTGCCAGCAATCTCCCTCGGTTCTCGGGGGGCGTAGGGAGTCGCATGAACACTGAAGCTTTCTTT
TRBJ1-4 TRBV5-1 TRBD1 - CASSLPTGANEKLFF TGCGCCAGCAGCTTACCGACAGGGGCTAATGAAAAACTGTTTTTT
TRBJ1-4 TRBV5-1 - - CASSLAGVTNEKLFF TGCGCCAGCAGCTTGGCAGGGGTAACTAATGAAAAACTGTTTTTT
TRBJ1-6 TRBV19 - few CASSIGSRVYNSPLHF TGTGCCAGTAGTATCGGGTCCAGGGTCTATAATTCACCCCTCCACTTT
TRBJ2-2 TRBV3-1/TRBV3-2 TRBD1 many CASSQGTTGRLGELFF TGTGCCAGCAGCCAAGGGACGACAGGGCGGCTCGGGGAGCTGTTTTTT
TRBJ2-2 TRBV3-1/TRBV3-2 - few CASSQALENTGELFF TGTGCCAGCAGCCAAGCTCTAGAGAACACCGGGGAGCTGTTTTTT
TRBJ1-6 TRBV5-4 - - CASSSRGMNSPLHF TGTGCCAGCAGCAGCCGGGGGATGAATTCACCCCTCCACTTT
TRBJ2-7 TRBV5-1 - few CASSPQVNRAGFKEQYF TGCGCCAGCAGCCCACAGGTGAACCGAGCTGGGTTTAAAGAGCAGTACTTC
TRBJ1-2 TRBV19 TRBD1 once CAKRMGTGQGEGGYTF TGTGCCAAACGCATGGGGACCGGACAGGGTGAGGGTGGCTACACCTTC
TRBJ2-2 TRBV7-2 - - CASSTPVVGELFF TGTGCCAGCAGCACCCCGGTAGTTGGGGAGCTGTTTTTT
TRBJ2-3 TRBV6-5 TRBD1 - CATQKPGGTDTQYF TGTGCCACCCAAAAGCCAGGGGGAACAGATACGCAGTATTTT
TRBJ1-5 TRBV5-4 - - CASSPEAGGGNQPQHF TGTGCCAGCAGCCCCGAGGCCGGGGGAGGCAATCAGCCCCAGCATTTT
TRBJ1-1 TRBV5-1 TRBD1 - CASSLEGARGTEAFF TGCGCCAGCAGCTTGGAGGGGGCCCGGGGCACTGAAGCTTTCTTT
TRBJ1-1 TRBV12-3/TRBV12-4 - - CASKRAGDTEAFF TGTGCCAGCAAAAGGGCGGGGGACACTGAAGCTTTCTTT
TRBJ1-2 TRBV3-1/TRBV3-2 - - CASSQEDGNYGYTF TGTGCCAGCAGCCAAGAAGACGGGAACTATGGCTACACCTTC
TRBJ2-1 TRBV19 TRBD2 - CASSMGGLRPQFF TGTGCCAGTAGTATGGGGGGGTTGCGCCCCCAGTTCTTC
TRBJ1-3 TRBV6-6 TRBD1 - CASSYGTGPGNTIYF TGTGCCAGCAGTTACGGGACAGGTCCTGGAAACACCATATATTTT
TRBJ2-5 TRBV5-1 - once CASSRQQETQYF TGCGCCAGCAGTCGACAGCAAGAGACCCAGTACTTC
TRBJ2-3 TRBV9 - - CASSVEPGTDTQYF TGTGCCAGCAGCGTAGAGCCCGGCACAGATACGCAGTATTTT
TRBJ1-1 TRBV5-5 - - CASRVGGGEAFF TGTGCCAGCAGAGTGGGGGGTGGTGAAGCTTTCTTT
TRBJ1-1 TRBV5-4 TRBD1 - CASSKTGGAGGTEAFF TGTGCCAGCAGTAAGACAGGGGGCGCAGGGGGTACTGAAGCTTTCTTT
TRBJ1-1 TRBV19 - once CASTPLQGVVGTEAFF TGTGCCAGCACACCGCTACAGGGAGTGGTGGGCACTGAAGCTTTCTTT
TRBJ1-2 TRBV5-1 TRBD1 - CASSLQTGGGYGYTF TGCGCCAGCAGCCTACAGACAGGGGGCGGCTATGGCTACACCTTC
TRBJ1-6 TRBV6-1 - few CASSAGNWAYNSPLHF TGTGCCAGCAGTGCAGGGAATTGGGCCTATAATTCACCCCTCCACTTT
TRBJ2-3 TRBV2 TRBD2 - CASNLAGGQDTQYF TGTGCCAGCAACTTAGCGGGAGGGCAAGATACGCAGTATTTT
TRBJ2-3 TRBV3-1/TRBV3-2 - - CASSQGSGPKGDTQYF TGTGCCAGCAGCCAAGGAAGCGGGCCTAAAGGGGATACGCAGTATTTT
TRBJ2-1 TRBV7-2 - - CASSPGGGENEQFF TGTGCCAGCAGCCCCGGGGGTGGAGAAAATGAGCAGTTCTTC
TRBJ1-1 TRBV5-1 - few CASRLDSEAFF TGCGCCAGCAGATTGGACAGTGAGGCTTTCTTT
TRBJ2-3 TRBV6-5 - - CASSNRQESTDTQYF TGTGCCAGCAGTAACCGACAAGAGAGCACAGATACGCAGTATTTT
TRBJ2-7 TRBV5-5 - few CASSRNRDTEQYF TGTGCCAGCAGCCGGAACCGGGATACTGAGCAGTACTTC
TRBJ2-2 TRBV7-9 - few CASSYFTGELFF TGTGCCAGCAGCTACTTCACCGGGGAGCTGTTTTTT
TRBJ2-1 TRBV5-1 - - CASSLVTPRGNEQFF TGCGCCAGCAGCTTGGTGACTCCTCGGGGCAATGAGCAGTTCTTC
TRBJ1-2 TRBV19 - - CASSFFFGYTF TGTGCCAGTAGCTTCTTTTTTGGCTACACCTTC
TRBJ1-6 TRBV19 - - CASAGGGNSPLHF TGTGCCAGTGCCGGTGGAGGGAATTCACCCCTCCACTTT
TRBJ2-7 TRBV9 - - CASSSGLYSYEQYF TGTGCCAGCAGCAGTGGACTTTACTCCTACGAGCAGTACTTC
TRBJ1-3 TRBV9 - - CASSPPQGGGNTIYF TGTGCCAGCAGCCCCCCCCAGGGCGGTGGAAACACCATATATTTT
TRBJ1-1 TRBV6-5 TRBD1 once CASRQGTGTEAFF TGTGCCAGCAGACAGGGGACAGGCACTGAAGCTTTCTTT
TRBJ2-3 TRBV5-1 TRBD2 - CASSFGGSTDTQYF TGCGCCAGCAGCTTCGGGGGGAGCACAGATACGCAGTATTTT
TRBJ1-2 TRBV3-1/TRBV3-2 TRBD1 - CASSQETGRYGYTF TGTGCCAGCAGCCAAGAGACAGGGCGCTATGGCTACACCTTC
TRBJ1-1 TRBV6-1 - - CASSESSRGSTEAFF TGTGCCAGCAGTGAATCTTCAAGGGGGAGCACTGAAGCTTTCTTT
TRBJ1-6 TRBV19 TRBD1 - CASSSRAGGSYNSPLHF TGTGCCAGTAGTTCCCGGGCAGGGGGTTCCTATAATTCACCCCTCCACTTT
TRBJ2-1 TRBV19 - - CASSNGGTVGNEQFF TGTGCCAGTAGTAATGGGGGGACAGTAGGGAATGAGCAGTTCTTC
TRBJ1-2 TRBV2 - - CASTAAQGVSGYTF TGTGCCAGCACCGCAGCCCAGGGTGTCAGTGGCTACACCTTC
TRBJ1-4 TRBV7-9 - - CASRIGGNNEKLFF TGTGCCAGCAGGATAGGGGGTAATAATGAAAAACTGTTTTTT
TRBJ1-3 TRBV23-1 TRBD1 - CASSGQAPRIYF TGCGCCAGCTCCGGACAGGCCCCTCGCATATATTTT
TRBJ2-1 TRBV19 TRBD2 - CASSPAGGAYNEQFF TGTGCCAGTAGCCCAGCGGGGGGAGCCTACAATGAGCAGTTCTTC
TRBJ1-5 TRBV28 - - CASSGGTFNQPQHF TGTGCCAGCAGTGGGGGGACCTTTAATCAGCCCCAGCATTTT
TRBJ2-7 TRBV6-5 - - CASSYSTRNYEQYF TGTGCCAGCAGTTACTCGACTAGAAACTACGAGCAGTACTTC
TRBJ2-7 TRBV28 - - CASSLGALGQYF TGTGCCAGCAGTTTGGGCGCCTTGGGGCAGTACTTC
TRBJ1-4 TRBV7-3 - once CASSPTGTGGEKLFF TGTGCCAGCAGCCCCACCGGGACCGGGGGTGAAAAACTGTTTTTT
TRBJ1-5 TRBV7-9 TRBD1 - CASSLMTGDQPQHF TGTGCCAGCAGCTTAATGACAGGGGATCAGCCCCAGCATTTT